This T cell receptor (beta chain) comes out of a study of preoperative IRX-2 immunotherapy in early breast cancer. The repertoire was sequenced with immunoSEQ multiplex PCR; TCRdb's copy has only in-frame clones and lacks some. The sample has about 62,000 clones, approximately 95% seen once. Treatment: preoperative locoregional IRX-2 cytokine immunotherapy. Preoperative locoregional IRX-2 cytokine immunotherapy was tested in the phase Ib source study. V gave up 1 base and J gave up 2 bases, with 10 bases separating them. The CDR3 covers 15 residues. Germline CDR1 reads SSHAT; CDR2 reads FNYEAQ (reference sequence).

The V and J genes are TRBV7-7 and TRBJ2-3; D is unclear. The specimen was obtained from a patient treated with IRX-2 immunotherapy. This sequence was found in a human donor with breast cancer. CDR3 region: CASSLGHAATDTQYF. CDR3 in DNA: TGTGCCAGCAGCTTAGGACATGCCGCCACAGATACGCAGTATTTT.